This is a list of T cell receptor beta chains from one sample in a study of beta chain features in type 1 diabetes. The data were produced by immunoSEQ multiplex PCR, yet TCRdb's version contains in-frame clones alone and is incomplete. The sample shows about 40,000 clones, about 64% of them seen only once. The sequenced sample was Tregs from blood. Receptors were obtained from a woman aged 25 to 39 in good health. Both conserved end residues are part of each CDR3. The D gene is left open where the match is weak. Clone size is stated in some rows and not others, as once, few, many or a class when expanded.

j_gene: TRBJ2-1
d_gene: TRBD2
len: 14
abundance: NA
v_gene: TRBV7-6
CDR3nt: TGTGCCAGCAGCCGTGGACTAGCGGGAGTGGAGCAGTTCTTC
CDR3aa: CASSRGLAGVEQFF

j_gene: TRBJ2-2
d_gene: NA
len: 13
abundance: few
v_gene: TRBV9
CDR3nt: TGTGCCAGCAGCGTGCGAGGTACCGGGGAGCTGTTTTTT
CDR3aa: CASSVRGTGELFF

j_gene: TRBJ2-1
d_gene: TRBD1
len: 15
abundance: NA
v_gene: TRBV5-6
CDR3nt: TGTGCCAGCAGCTTGCCCGGACAGGCGTACAATGAGCAGTTCTTC
CDR3aa: CASSLPGQAYNEQFF

j_gene: TRBJ2-3
d_gene: TRBD2
len: 17
abundance: few
v_gene: TRBV7-9
CDR3nt: TGTGCCAGCAGCTATCAAAGACTAGCGGGAGGCACAGATACGCAGTATTTT
CDR3aa: CASSYQRLAGGTDTQYF

j_gene: TRBJ2-7
d_gene: TRBD2
len: 15
abundance: few
v_gene: TRBV11-2
CDR3nt: TGTGCCAGCAGCTATACTAGCGGGAGTTCCTACGAGCAGTACTTC
CDR3aa: CASSYTSGSSYEQYF

j_gene: TRBJ2-1
d_gene: NA
len: 12
abundance: NA
v_gene: TRBV5-1
CDR3nt: TGCGCCAGCAGCTTGGCGAGCGGAAAGGGGTTCTTC
CDR3aa: CASSLASGKGFF

j_gene: TRBJ2-1
d_gene: TRBD1
len: 18
abundance: medium-sized
v_gene: TRBV10-3
CDR3nt: TGTGCCATCAGTGAGTCGATGTGGGGACAGGGTGATTACAATGAGCAGTTCTTC
CDR3aa: CAISESMWGQGDYNEQFF

j_gene: TRBJ2-1
d_gene: TRBD1
len: 14
abundance: NA
v_gene: TRBV18
CDR3nt: TGTGCCAGCTCACTGGGACAGGGAATTGGGGAGCAGTTCTTC
CDR3aa: CASSLGQGIGEQFF

j_gene: TRBJ2-5
d_gene: TRBD1
len: 13
abundance: NA
v_gene: TRBV18
CDR3nt: TGTGCCAGCTACGGGACAGGGCAAGAGACCCAGTACTTC
CDR3aa: CASYGTGQETQYF

j_gene: TRBJ2-7
d_gene: TRBD1
len: 15
abundance: NA
v_gene: TRBV28
CDR3nt: TGTGCCAGCAGTCTTGGGACAGGATTACACTACGAGCAGTACTTC
CDR3aa: CASSLGTGLHYEQYF

j_gene: TRBJ2-1
d_gene: TRBD1
len: 13
abundance: NA
v_gene: TRBV2
CDR3nt: TGTGCCAGCAGGGAGGACAGGGTCAGGGAGCAGTTCTTC
CDR3aa: CASREDRVREQFF

j_gene: TRBJ2-5
d_gene: NA
len: 14
abundance: NA
v_gene: TRBV7-9
CDR3nt: TGTGCCAGCAGCCAGGGGACGAACCAAGAGACCCAGTACTTC
CDR3aa: CASSQGTNQETQYF

j_gene: TRBJ2-7
d_gene: TRBD1
len: 15
abundance: NA
v_gene: TRBV2
CDR3nt: TGTGCCAGCAGTGATCCAGGGACAGGGTCCTACGAGCAGTACTTC
CDR3aa: CASSDPGTGSYEQYF

j_gene: TRBJ2-5
d_gene: NA
len: 16
abundance: few
v_gene: TRBV29-1
CDR3nt: TGCAGCGTTGTTCTTTCTAGGGAGCGAACCCAAGAGACCCAGTACTTC
CDR3aa: CSVVLSRERTQETQYF

j_gene: TRBJ2-4
d_gene: NA
len: 17
abundance: NA
v_gene: TRBV28
CDR3nt: TGTGCCAGCAGTTTTTTAGGGGGGGGCGCGTCCAAAAACATTCAGTACTTC
CDR3aa: CASSFLGGGASKNIQYF

j_gene: TRBJ2-5
d_gene: NA
len: 13
abundance: NA
v_gene: TRBV9
CDR3nt: TGTGCCAGCAGCGTAGACCCCACCGGGACTCCGTACTTC
CDR3aa: CASSVDPTGTPYF

j_gene: TRBJ2-1
d_gene: TRBD1
len: 17
abundance: NA
v_gene: TRBV7-2
CDR3nt: TGTGCCAGCAGCTTAGGCGGGACAGGCGGCGCCTACAATGAGCAGTTCTTC
CDR3aa: CASSLGGTGGAYNEQFF

j_gene: TRBJ2-3
d_gene: NA
len: 13
abundance: few
v_gene: TRBV2
CDR3nt: TGTGCCAGCAGTTTACAGGGAACAGATACGCAGTATTTT
CDR3aa: CASSLQGTDTQYF

j_gene: TRBJ1-4
d_gene: NA
len: 16
abundance: NA
v_gene: TRBV4-3
CDR3nt: TGCGCCAGCAGCCAAGAAGCATTAACAACTAATGAAAAACTGTTTTTT
CDR3aa: CASSQEALTTNEKLFF

j_gene: TRBJ2-7
d_gene: NA
len: 14
abundance: NA
v_gene: TRBV27
CDR3nt: TGTGCCAGCTCAAAAACAGGGTGGGGCTACGAGCAGTACTTC
CDR3aa: CASSKTGWGYEQYF

j_gene: TRBJ1-2
d_gene: NA
len: 13
abundance: NA
v_gene: TRBV4-2
CDR3nt: TGTGCCAGCGGGTCAGGGTTAGGCTATGGCTACACCTTC
CDR3aa: CASGSGLGYGYTF

j_gene: TRBJ2-2
d_gene: TRBD1
len: 16
abundance: NA
v_gene: TRBV9
CDR3nt: TGTGCCAGCAGCGCTCGACAGGGGACTAACACCGGGGAGCTGTTTTTT
CDR3aa: CASSARQGTNTGELFF

j_gene: TRBJ1-6
d_gene: NA
len: 17
abundance: NA
v_gene: TRBV5-1
CDR3nt: TGCGCCAGCAGCCCCGCCGGAGGGGCGGCCTATAATTCACCCCTCCACTTT
CDR3aa: CASSPAGGAAYNSPLHF

j_gene: TRBJ1-2
d_gene: TRBD1
len: 14
abundance: NA
v_gene: TRBV28
CDR3nt: TGTGCCAGCAGCTTGGGGACAGGGAGAGGTGGCTACACCTTC
CDR3aa: CASSLGTGRGGYTF

j_gene: TRBJ1-2
d_gene: NA
len: 14
abundance: once
v_gene: TRBV2
CDR3nt: TGTGCCAGCAGTGAAGTACAGGCTAACTATGGCTACACCTTC
CDR3aa: CASSEVQANYGYTF

j_gene: TRBJ2-5
d_gene: TRBD2
len: 17
abundance: few
v_gene: TRBV7-9
CDR3nt: TGTGCCAGCAGCGAAGGAGTGCTAGCGGCCCTTGGGGAGACCCAGTACTTC
CDR3aa: CASSEGVLAALGETQYF

j_gene: TRBJ2-2
d_gene: NA
len: 15
abundance: NA
v_gene: TRBV14
CDR3nt: TGTGCCAGCAGCCAGGTTGGCCGGGGCACCGGGGAGCTGTTTTTT
CDR3aa: CASSQVGRGTGELFF

j_gene: TRBJ1-1
d_gene: NA
len: 15
abundance: NA
v_gene: TRBV9
CDR3nt: TGTGCCAGCAGCGTAGATTGGTGGGGGCTGACTGAAGCTTTCTTT
CDR3aa: CASSVDWWGLTEAFF

j_gene: TRBJ2-3
d_gene: NA
len: 16
abundance: NA
v_gene: TRBV18
CDR3nt: TGTGCCAGCTCACCACCGGCGGGCCAGGGAGGCTATACGCAGTATTTT
CDR3aa: CASSPPAGQGGYTQYF

j_gene: TRBJ2-7
d_gene: NA
len: 15
abundance: few
v_gene: TRBV2
CDR3nt: TGTGCCAGCAGTGAAGAACAGGAGAGCTCCTACGAGCAGTACTTC
CDR3aa: CASSEEQESSYEQYF